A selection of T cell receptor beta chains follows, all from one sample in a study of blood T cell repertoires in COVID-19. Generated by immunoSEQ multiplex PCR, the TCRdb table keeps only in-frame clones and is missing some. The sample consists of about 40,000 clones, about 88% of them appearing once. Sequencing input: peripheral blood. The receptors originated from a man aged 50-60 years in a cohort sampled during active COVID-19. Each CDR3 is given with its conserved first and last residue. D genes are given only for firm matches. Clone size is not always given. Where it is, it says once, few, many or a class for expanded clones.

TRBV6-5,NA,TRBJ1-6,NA,TGTGCCAGCCGAGACACCAATAATTCACCCCTCCACTTT,CASRDTNNSPLHF
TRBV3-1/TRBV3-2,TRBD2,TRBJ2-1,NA,TGTGCCAGCAGCCCATATCTAGCGGGGACCAATGAGCAGTTCTTC,CASSPYLAGTNEQFF
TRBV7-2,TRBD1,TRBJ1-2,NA,TGTGCCAGCAGCTCGGGACAGGGGAACTATGGCTACACCTTC,CASSSGQGNYGYTF
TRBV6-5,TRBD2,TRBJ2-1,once,TGTGCCAGCAGTTACTCGAGAAGCGGGAGAGGGGGTGAGCAGTTCTTC,CASSYSRSGRGGEQFF
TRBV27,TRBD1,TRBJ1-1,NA,TGTGCCAGCAGTTCCCTAGGGGGCGGGATGCCCTACTTAGAAGCTTTCTTT,CASSSLGGGMPYLEAFF
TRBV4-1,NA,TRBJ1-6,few,TGCGCCAGCAGCCCCCGGGAGCTTAATTCACCCCTCCACTTT,CASSPRELNSPLHF
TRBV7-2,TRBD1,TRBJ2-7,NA,TGTGCCAGCAGCTCCAGACAGGGACAAAGATTTAGATTTGTTAACGAGCAGTACTTC,CASSSRQGQRFRFVNEQYF
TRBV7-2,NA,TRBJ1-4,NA,TGTGCCAGCAGCTCCACCCTCGGGGGAGATGAAAAACTGTTTTTT,CASSSTLGGDEKLFF
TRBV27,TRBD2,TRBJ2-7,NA,TGTGCCAGCAGTCCCCGCGGGGGGGTCACCTACGAGCAGTACTTC,CASSPRGGVTYEQYF
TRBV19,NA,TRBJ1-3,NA,TGTGCCAGTAGTTGGACAGTGACCTCTGGAAACACCATATATTTT,CASSWTVTSGNTIYF
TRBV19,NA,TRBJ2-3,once,TGTGCCAGTAGTTATAGTCCAGATACGCAGTATTTT,CASSYSPDTQYF
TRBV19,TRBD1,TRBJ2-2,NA,TGTGCCAGTCAACAGGGGCGGAACACCGGGGAGCTGTTTTTT,CASQQGRNTGELFF
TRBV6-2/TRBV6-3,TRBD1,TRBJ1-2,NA,TGTGCCAGCAGTTACCCCAGGACAGGGCTGTATGGCTACACCTTC,CASSYPRTGLYGYTF
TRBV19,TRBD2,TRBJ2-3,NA,TGTGCCAGTGCGCGGGAGGGCCTCCCAGATACGCAGTATTTT,CASAREGLPDTQYF
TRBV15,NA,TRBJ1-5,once,TGTGCCACCAGCAGAAGAGGCGAAGATCCCCAGCATTTT,CATSRRGEDPQHF
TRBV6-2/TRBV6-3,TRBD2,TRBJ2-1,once,TGTGCCAGCAGCCCTCTCGGGACCCTAGCGGACAATGAGCAGTTCTTC,CASSPLGTLADNEQFF
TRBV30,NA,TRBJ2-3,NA,TGTGCCTGGAGTGGAGCGGTTCTCACAGATACGCAGTATTTT,CAWSGAVLTDTQYF
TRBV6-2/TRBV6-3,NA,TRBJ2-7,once,TGTGCCAGCAGCGAACCCGGTGCCCGGGACGAGCAGTACTTC,CASSEPGARDEQYF
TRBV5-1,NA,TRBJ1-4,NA,TGCGCCAGCAGCATCGGACAGTTATCAACTAATGAAAAACTGTTTTTT,CASSIGQLSTNEKLFF
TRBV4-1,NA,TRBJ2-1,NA,TGCGCCAGCAGCCAAAGGCAGGCAGGGGTAGATGAGCAGTTCTTC,CASSQRQAGVDEQFF
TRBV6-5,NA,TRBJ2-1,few,TGTGCCAGCAGCCCAGCGATCTCGTCCTACAATGAGCAGTTCTTC,CASSPAISSYNEQFF
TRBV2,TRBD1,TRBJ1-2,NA,TGTGCCAGCGGGGTCCAGGGGGCCTACACCTTC,CASGVQGAYTF
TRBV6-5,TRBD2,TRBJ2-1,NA,TGTGCCAGCAGTACTAGCGAAGGCTCCTACAATGAGCAGTTCTTC,CASSTSEGSYNEQFF
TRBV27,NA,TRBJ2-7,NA,TGTGCCAGCAGTTTATCGGTCATCTTTAGCTCCTACGAGCAGTACTTC,CASSLSVIFSSYEQYF
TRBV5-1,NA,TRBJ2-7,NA,TGCGCCAGCGGAGGGACAGATTCCTACGAGCAGTACTTC,CASGGTDSYEQYF
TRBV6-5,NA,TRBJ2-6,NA,TGTGCCAGCGACTCGAGTAGGGGGGCCAACGTCCTGACTTTC,CASDSSRGANVLTF
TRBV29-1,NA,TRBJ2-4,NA,TGCAGCGTCAGAGCGGGAGCCAAAAACATTCAGTACTTC,CSVRAGAKNIQYF
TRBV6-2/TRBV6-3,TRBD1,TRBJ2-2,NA,TGTGCCAGCAGTTCCCCCCGGGACAGGGAACCCGGGGAGCTGTTTTTT,CASSSPRDREPGELFF
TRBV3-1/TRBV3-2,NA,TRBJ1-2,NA,TGTGCCAGCAGCCAATTGGCAGGGGCCCTAAACTATGGCTACACCTTC,CASSQLAGALNYGYTF
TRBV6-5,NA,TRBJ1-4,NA,TGTGCCAGTAGTTCCGTCCCTAATGAAAAACTGTTTTTT,CASSSVPNEKLFF
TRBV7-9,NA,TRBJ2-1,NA,TGTGCCAGCAGCCGAGCTAGGTCCAATGAGCAGTTCTTC,CASSRARSNEQFF
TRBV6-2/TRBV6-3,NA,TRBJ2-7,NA,TGTGCCAGCAGCCCCGCCAAAGGGGCCTACGAGCAGTACTTC,CASSPAKGAYEQYF
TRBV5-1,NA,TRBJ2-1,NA,TGCGCCAGCAGCTTGGCCGCAGGGTCGGCTTCTAGCGTCGACCGGGACTACAATGAGCAGTTCTTC,CASSLAAGSASSVDRDYNEQFF
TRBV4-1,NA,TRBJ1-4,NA,TGCGCCAGCAGCCCGTCTAATGAAAAACTGTTTTTT,CASSPSNEKLFF
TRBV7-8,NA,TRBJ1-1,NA,TGTGCCAGCAGCTTAGCAGGCAGGGCCGAAGCTTTCTTT,CASSLAGRAEAFF
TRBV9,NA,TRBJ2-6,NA,TGTGCCAGCAGCGTAGAACTCTCTGGGGCCAACGTCCTGACTTTC,CASSVELSGANVLTF
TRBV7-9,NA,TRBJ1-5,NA,TGTGCCAGCAGCTTAGGTCGCGTCCTCGGGGGTCAGCCCCAGCATTTT,CASSLGRVLGGQPQHF
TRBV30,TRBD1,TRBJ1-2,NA,TGTGCCTGGAGTGCTGGACAGGGGTTGAGGGATGGCTACACCTTC,CAWSAGQGLRDGYTF
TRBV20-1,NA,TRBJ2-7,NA,TGCAGTGCTAGTGGAAGCGCATACGGGTACTTC,CSASGSAYGYF
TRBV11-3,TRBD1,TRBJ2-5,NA,TGTGCCAGCAGCCGAGAGACAGGGGGCATTTTCCAAGAGACCCAGTACTTC,CASSRETGGIFQETQYF
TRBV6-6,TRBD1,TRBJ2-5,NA,TGTGCCACTATACCCCGGACAGGGCCAGGCGAGACCCAGTACTTC,CATIPRTGPGETQYF
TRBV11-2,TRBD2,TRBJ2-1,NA,TGTGCCAGCAGTCCCATTCCTGGGCGGGAGAGGATTAGGAATGAGCAGTTCTTC,CASSPIPGRERIRNEQFF
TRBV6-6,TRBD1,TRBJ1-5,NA,TGTGCCAGCAGTTACTCGCCAGGGGGCAGCAATCAGCCCCAGCATTTT,CASSYSPGGSNQPQHF
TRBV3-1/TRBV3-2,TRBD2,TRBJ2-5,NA,TGTGCCAGCAGCCAAGATCTAGCGGGGGATGTGGAGACCCAGTACTTC,CASSQDLAGDVETQYF
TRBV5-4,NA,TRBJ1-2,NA,TGTGCCAGCAGCTTACAGACGTATGGCTACACCTTC,CASSLQTYGYTF
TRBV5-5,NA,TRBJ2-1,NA,TGTGCCAGCCAGGACAATGAGCAGTTCTTC,CASQDNEQFF
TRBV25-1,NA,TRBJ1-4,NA,TGTGCCAGCAGTGACCCGGGGGAGTCAACTAATGAAAAACTGTTTTTT,CASSDPGESTNEKLFF
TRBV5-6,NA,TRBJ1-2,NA,TGTGCCAGCAGCTTGGCCGCCCAGGGTTCTAACTATGGCTACACCTTC,CASSLAAQGSNYGYTF
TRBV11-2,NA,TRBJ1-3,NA,TGTGCCAGCAGCCGAGGGGGCTCTGGAAACACCATATATTTT,CASSRGGSGNTIYF
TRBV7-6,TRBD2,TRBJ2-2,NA,TGTGCCAGCAGCTTAGGGGCTCGGCTAGCGGGAGGAAGGGGCACCGGGGAGCTGTTTTTT,CASSLGARLAGGRGTGELFF
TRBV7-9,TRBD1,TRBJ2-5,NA,TGTGCCAGCAGCTTAGTAGGGGACAGGGGGAGGCAAGAGACCCAGTACTTC,CASSLVGDRGRQETQYF
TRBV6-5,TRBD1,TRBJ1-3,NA,TGTGCCAGCAGTAGGACAGGGATCGGAAACACCATATATTTT,CASSRTGIGNTIYF
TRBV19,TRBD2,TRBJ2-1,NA,TGTGCCAGTAATAATATACAGGAGACTAGCGGGGGGGCCTCCTACAATGAGCAGTTCTTC,CASNNIQETSGGASYNEQFF
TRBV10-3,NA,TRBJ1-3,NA,TGTGCCATCAGTGAGTCCAACTCTGGAAACACCATATATTTT,CAISESNSGNTIYF
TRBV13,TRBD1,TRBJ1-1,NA,TGTGCCAGCAGCGACCAGGGGGCTGAAGCTTTCTTT,CASSDQGAEAFF
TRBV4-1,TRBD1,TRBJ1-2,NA,TGCGCCAGCAGCCAAGAAACAGGGGAAGGCTACACCTTC,CASSQETGEGYTF
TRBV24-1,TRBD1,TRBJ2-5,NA,TGTGCCACCAGTGACCACCTGACAGGGGGCATGACAGGAGAGACCCAGTACTTC,CATSDHLTGGMTGETQYF
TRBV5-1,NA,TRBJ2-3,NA,TGCGCCAGCAGCTTAGGGGGGGCGGACGATACGCAGTATTTT,CASSLGGADDTQYF
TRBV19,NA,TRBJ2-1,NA,TGTGCCAGTAGTCAAGGACAGCACATTTATTCAGAGCAGTTCTTC,CASSQGQHIYSEQFF
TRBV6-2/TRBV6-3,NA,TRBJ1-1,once,TGTGCCAGCAGTCAGGGGACTGAAGCTTTCTTT,CASSQGTEAFF